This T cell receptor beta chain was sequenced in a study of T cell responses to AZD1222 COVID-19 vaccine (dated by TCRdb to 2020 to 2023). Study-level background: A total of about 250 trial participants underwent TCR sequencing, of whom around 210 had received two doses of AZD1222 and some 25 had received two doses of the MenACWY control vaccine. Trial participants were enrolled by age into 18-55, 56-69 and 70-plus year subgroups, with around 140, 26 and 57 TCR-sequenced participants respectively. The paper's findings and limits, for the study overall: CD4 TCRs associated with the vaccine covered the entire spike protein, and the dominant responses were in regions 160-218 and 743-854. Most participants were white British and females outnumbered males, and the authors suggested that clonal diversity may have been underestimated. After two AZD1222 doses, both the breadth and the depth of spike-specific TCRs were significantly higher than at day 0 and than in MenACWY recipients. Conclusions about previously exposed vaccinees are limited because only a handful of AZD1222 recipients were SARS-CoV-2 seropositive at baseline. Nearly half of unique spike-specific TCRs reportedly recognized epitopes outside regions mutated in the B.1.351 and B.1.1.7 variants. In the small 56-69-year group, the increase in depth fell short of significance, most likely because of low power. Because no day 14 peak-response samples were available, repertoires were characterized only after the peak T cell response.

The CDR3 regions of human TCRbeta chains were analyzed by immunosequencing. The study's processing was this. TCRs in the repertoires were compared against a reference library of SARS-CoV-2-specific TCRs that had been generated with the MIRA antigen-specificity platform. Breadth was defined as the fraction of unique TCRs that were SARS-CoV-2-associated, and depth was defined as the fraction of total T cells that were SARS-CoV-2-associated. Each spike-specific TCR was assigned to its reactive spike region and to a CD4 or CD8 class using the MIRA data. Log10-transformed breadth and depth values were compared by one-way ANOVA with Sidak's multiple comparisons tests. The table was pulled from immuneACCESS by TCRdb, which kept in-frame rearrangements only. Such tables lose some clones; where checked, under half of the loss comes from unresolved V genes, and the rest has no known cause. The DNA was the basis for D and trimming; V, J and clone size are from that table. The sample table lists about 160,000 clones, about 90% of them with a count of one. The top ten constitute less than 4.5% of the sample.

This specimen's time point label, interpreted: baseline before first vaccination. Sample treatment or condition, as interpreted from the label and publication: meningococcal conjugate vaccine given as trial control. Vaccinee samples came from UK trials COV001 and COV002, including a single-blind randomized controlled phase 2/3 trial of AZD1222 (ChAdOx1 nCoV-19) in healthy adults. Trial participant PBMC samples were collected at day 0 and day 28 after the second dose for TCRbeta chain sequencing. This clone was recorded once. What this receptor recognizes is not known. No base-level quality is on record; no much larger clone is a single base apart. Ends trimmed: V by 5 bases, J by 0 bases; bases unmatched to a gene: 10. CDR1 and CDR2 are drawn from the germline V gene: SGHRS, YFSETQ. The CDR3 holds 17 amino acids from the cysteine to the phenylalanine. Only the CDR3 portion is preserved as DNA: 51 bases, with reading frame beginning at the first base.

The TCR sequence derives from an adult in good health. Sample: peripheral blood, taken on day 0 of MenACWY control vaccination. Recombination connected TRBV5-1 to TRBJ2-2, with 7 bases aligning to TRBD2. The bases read TGCGCCAGCAGACCGGCGGGAGCCAGCACGAACACCGGGGAGCTGTTTTTT. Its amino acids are CASRPAGASTNTGELFF.